The next 32 T cell receptor beta chains were all read from a single sample in a study of blood T cell repertoires in COVID-19. Generated by immunoSEQ multiplex PCR, the TCRdb table keeps only in-frame clones and is missing some. The sample carries 350,000 to 450,000 clones, approximately 89% recorded once. Source material: PBMCs or T cells enriched from blood (not recorded which). Receptor source: a woman in her thirties or forties who had been exposed to COVID-19.

This chain links TRBV12-3 or TRBV12-4 with TRBJ2-1, with a weak D call TRBD2 (5 bases). The CDR3 covers 12 residues. V was trimmed by 5 bases and J by 4 bases, leaving 6 bases between them. The CDR3 nucleotides are TGTGCCAGCAGTCCGGGATACAATGAGCAGTTCTTC. It encodes CASSPGYNEQFF.

The rearrangement joins TRBV5-6 to TRBJ1-2; perhaps TRBD1 as D (6 bases). V lost 0 bases and J 0 bases, leaving 12 bases between the germline ends. This CDR3 is 16 amino acids long. Germline V gene sequence: CDR1 SGHDT, CDR2 YYEEEE. The CDR3 region is CASSLDRVRSNYGYTF. DNA for the CDR3: TGTGCCAGCAGCTTGGACAGGGTTCGTTCTAACTATGGCTACACCTTC.

This clone was picked up one time. J is TRBJ1-1 and V is TRBV27; D possibly corresponds to TRBD1 (6 bases). The germline V and J ends were trimmed by 3 bases and 3 bases, with 8 bases remaining between them. The CDR3 has 13 amino acids. The germline V gene has CDR1 MNHEY and CDR2 SMNVEV (reference sequence). CDR3: CASSLDRDTEAFF. The CDR3 nucleotides are TGTGCCAGCAGTTTGGACAGAGACACTGAAGCTTTCTTT.

The V and J genes are TRBV12-3 or TRBV12-4 and TRBJ2-5; 9 nucleotides match TRBD2. The CDR3 covers 12 residues. Trimming took 7 bases from V and 7 from J; bases not matched to a gene: 4. In DNA form, the CDR3 reads TGTGCCAGCACCCTGACTAGCGGGACCCAGTACTTC. It translates to CASTLTSGTQYF.

For this clone: Other nucleotide sequences in the sample specify the same CDR3. V usage is TRBV18 and J usage is TRBJ1-1; D possibly corresponds to TRBD1 (5 bases). In germline, CDR1 is KGHSH, CDR2 LQKENI. Trimming stripped 2 bases from V and 1 base from J, with 5 bases between. This CDR3 comprises 13 residues. For the CDR3, the DNA is TGTGCCAGCTCACCAGGGGCGAACACTGAAGCTTTCTTT. Residues: CASSPGANTEAFF.

This clone showed up just once. The chain uses TRBV27 and TRBJ1-2; 10 bases fit TRBD1. The CDR3 extends over 14 amino acids. Germline V gene sequence: CDR1 MNHEY, CDR2 SMNVEV (reference sequence). V was pared by 7 bases and J by 4 bases, with 6 bases of the junction left unmatched. This CDR3 reads CASTRTGGPYGYTF. As DNA, the CDR3 is TGTGCCAGCACCAGGACAGGGGGTCCCTATGGCTACACCTTC.

The V call is TRBV7-8, the J call TRBJ1-1, with D possibly matching TRBD1 (5 bases). V was clipped by 1 base and J by 4 bases, with 7 bases between them. Germline V gene sequence: CDR1 SGHVS, CDR2 FQNEAQ. This CDR3 is built from 13 residues. CDR3 region: CASSLGGPTEAFF. The CDR3 bases are TGTGCCAGCAGCTTAGGGGGCCCCACTGAAGCTTTCTTT.

The chain recombines TRBV25-1 with TRBJ2-7, with D perhaps TRBD2 (6 bases). Looked up from germline, CDR1 is MGHDK and CDR2 is SYGVNS. This CDR3 is 14 amino acids long. V lost 7 bases to trimming and J lost 3 bases, with 16 bases between them. The CDR3: CASTGTSGYYEQYF. The CDR3 DNA sequence: TGTGCCAGCACCGGGACTTCGGGGTACTACGAGCAGTACTTC.

This clone was seen a handful of times. The V gene is TRBV2, the J gene TRBJ2-7, with 8 bases fitting TRBD1. Germline-derived CDR1 and CDR2 are SNHLY and FYNNEI. V was clipped by 6 bases and J by 6 bases; unmatched bases: 7. This CDR3 comprises 13 residues. The CDR3 DNA follows: TGTGCCAGCAGGGGTGGACAGGGTGGCGAGCAGTACTTC. Protein sequence: CASRGGQGGEQYF.

This chain links TRBV6-2 or TRBV6-3 with TRBJ1-1; perhaps TRBD1 as D (5 bases). The length of the CDR3 is 13 residues. Between the trimmed V and J ends, which lost 5 bases and 8 bases, there was a span of 15 bases. Looked up from germline, CDR1 is MNHEY and CDR2 is SVGEGT. CDR3 sequence: CASSHPGVLEAFF. CDR3 nucleotides: TGTGCCAGCAGTCATCCGGGGGTCTTAGAAGCTTTCTTT.

The rearrangement joins TRBV20-1 to TRBJ2-5; no firm D call. V was shortened by 3 bases and J by 1 base, with 15 bases between the two germline ends. The CDR3 sequence is 15 residues long. Germline CDR1 DFQATT, CDR2 SNEGSKA (reference sequence). CDR3 in DNA: TGCAGTGCTAGTTTCCCGTCGGGTTTCCAAGAGACCCAGTACTTC. This translates into CSASFPSGFQETQYF.

The chain carries TRBV19 and TRBJ2-7, with D tentatively TRBD1 (6 bases). V was cut by 4 bases and J by 2 bases, with 9 bases left in between. The germline V gene encodes CDR1 LNHDA and CDR2 SQIVND (reference sequence). This CDR3 has 13 residues. The CDR3 DNA reads TGTGCCAGTAGTACCCACAGGGCCTACGAGCAGTACTTC. Its translation: CASSTHRAYEQYF.

This rearrangement joins TRBV18 to TRBJ2-7; 8 nucleotides align to TRBD1. Germline CDR1 KGHSH, CDR2 LQKENI. V lost 2 bases and J lost 2; bases outside the gene matches: 8. The CDR3 is made up of 16 amino acids. This chain's CDR3 is CASSPAPPGQAYEQYF. In DNA, the CDR3 is TGTGCCAGCTCACCAGCCCCGCCGGGACAGGCCTACGAGCAGTACTTC.

The chain is built from TRBV29-1 and TRBJ2-1, with 8 bases lining up with TRBD2. Germline V gene data show CDR1 as SQVTM and CDR2 as ANQGSEA. The CDR3 has 15 amino acids. V lost 7 bases and J lost 8; bases outside the gene matches: 16. CDR3 DNA: TGCAGCGCCATTACCGGGACTAGGGGATGGGATGAGCAGTTCTTC. This translates into CSAITGTRGWDEQFF.

The chain carries TRBV29-1 and TRBJ2-1; 10 nucleotides match TRBD1. The germline CDR1 and CDR2 sequences are SQVTM and ANQGSEA. CDR3 length: 12 amino acids. V was clipped by 7 bases and J by 15 bases; unmatched bases: 12. CDR3 in amino acids: CSAVPGQGMAFF. CDR3 DNA sequence: TGCAGCGCCGTCCCGGGACAGGGGATGGCGTTCTTC.

V is TRBV3-1 (or the pseudogene TRBV3-2) and J is TRBJ2-1; 11 bases are a match to TRBD2. CDR1 is LGHDT, CDR2 YNNKEL, per germline (reference sequence). V dropped 4 bases and J dropped 7; count of bases not matched to a gene: 6. The CDR3 sequence is 15 residues long. CDR3 protein: CASSLGTSGLNEQFF. The CDR3 DNA sequence: TGTGCCAGCAGCCTGGGGACTAGCGGTTTAAATGAGCAGTTCTTC.

V is TRBV3-1 (or the pseudogene TRBV3-2) and J is TRBJ2-3; TRBD2 aligns across 12 bases. This CDR3 contains 14 residues. Germline lookup yields CDR1 LGHDT and CDR2 YNNKEL (reference sequence). With V trimmed by 6 bases and J by 5 bases, 3 bases remained unmatched. CDR3 bases: TGTGCCAGCAGTCAGACTAGCGGGGGAGATACGCAGTATTTT. This codes for CASSQTSGGDTQYF.

The chain has TRBV7-2 and TRBJ2-2, with 8 positions matching TRBD1. Germline CDR1 and CDR2: SGHTA and FQGNSA. The CDR3 has 15 residues. J gave up 4 bases and V 5 bases, and 6 bases lay outside the gene matches. Written as DNA, the CDR3 is TGTGCCAGCAGCCTTGGGGACAGGATCACCGGGGAGCTGTTTTTT. Translating gives CASSLGDRITGELFF.

The V and J genes are TRBV7-9 and TRBJ2-7, with TRBD2 matching 9 bases. Germline loops: CDR1 SEHNR, CDR2 FQNEAQ (reference sequence). This CDR3 has 14 amino acids. J lost 2 bases, V lost 5 bases, and 4 bases had no gene match. The CDR3 DNA reads TGTGCCAGCAGCCGCGGGGGGGTAACCTACGAGCAGTACTTC. This translates into CASSRGGVTYEQYF.

The chain joins TRBV3-1 (or the pseudogene TRBV3-2) to TRBJ2-7, with 9 bases lining up with TRBD2. Germline lookup yields CDR1 LGHDT and CDR2 YNNKEL (reference sequence). This CDR3 contains 15 residues. J lost 2 bases, V lost 2 bases, and 4 bases had no gene match. CDR3 nucleotides: TGTGCCAGCAGCCAAACCGCTAGCGGGACCTACGAGCAGTACTTC. It yields the protein CASSQTASGTYEQYF.

The chain joins TRBV27 to TRBJ1-5; weak D call: TRBD1 (6 bases). The CDR3 is 15 amino acids. V was cut by 1 base and J by 5 bases, with 12 bases left in between. The V gene's germline CDR1 is MNHEY and CDR2 SMNVEV (reference sequence). CDR3 DNA sequence: TGTGCCAGCAGTTTATATGGGACAAACGATCAGCCCCAGCATTTT. Protein product: CASSLYGTNDQPQHF.

This clone has only one observation. The gene calls are TRBV11-3 and TRBJ1-1; the D gene is possibly TRBD1 (6 bases). Trimming shortened V by 5 bases and J by 4 bases, and 17 bases separated the two germline ends. The CDR3 runs to 15 residues. Germline loops: CDR1 SGHNT, CDR2 YENEEA. The CDR3: CASSLRLGGRTEAFF. Here the CDR3 DNA reads TGTGCCAGCAGCCTCCGCCTCGGGGGGCGCACTGAAGCTTTCTTT.

This clone has just one count. The chain is built from TRBV21-1 and TRBJ2-5; the table's D call of TRBD1 was not tested on the DNA. TRBV21-1 is given as a pseudogene. The CDR3 is 13 residues long. In nucleotides, the CDR3 is TGTGCCAGCACATCACAGGGGTCGGAGACCCAGTACTTC. Amino acid sequence: CASTSQGSETQYF.

The chain recombines TRBV19 with TRBJ1-5; D ambiguous. V was trimmed by 5 bases and J by 4 bases, leaving 6 bases between them. Germline lookup yields CDR1 LNHDA and CDR2 SQIVND (reference sequence). The CDR3 loop spans 12 amino acids. The CDR3, as DNA: TGTGCCAGTAGTCCACGGAATCAGCCCCAGCATTTT. This codes for CASSPRNQPQHF.

This chain connects TRBV19 to TRBJ2-1, with 8 bases lining up with TRBD1. The CDR3 consists of 16 residues. V dropped 0 bases and J dropped 2; count of bases not matched to a gene: 3. In germline, CDR1 is LNHDA, CDR2 SQIVND (reference sequence). The CDR3: CASSIDWGQAYNEQFF. For the CDR3, the DNA is TGTGCCAGTAGTATAGATTGGGGACAGGCCTACAATGAGCAGTTCTTC.

The chain carries TRBV29-1 and TRBJ1-1; 7 bases line up with TRBD1. The germline V gene encodes CDR1 SQVTM and CDR2 ANQGSEA. This CDR3 contains 11 residues. Trimming cost V 6 bases and J 11 bases; bases outside gene matches: 9. The CDR3 DNA sequence: TGCAGCGTCAACAGGGGAGAAGAGGCTTTCTTT. Protein sequence: CSVNRGEEAFF.

This clone came up once. The rearrangement joins TRBV27 to TRBJ2-5, with 11 bases aligning to TRBD1. Per germline, CDR1 MNHEY and CDR2 SMNVEV (reference sequence). The CDR3 contains 16 residues. The V segment lost 4 bases and the J segment 5 bases; nucleotides outside the gene matches: 9. The CDR3 coding sequence is TGTGCCAGCAGTTCCTGGACAGGGGGCAGTCGGGAGACCCAGTACTTC. Translating it yields CASSSWTGGSRETQYF.

J is TRBJ1-1 and V is TRBV5-4; possibly TRBD1 for D (5 bases). CDR3 length: 15 amino acids. The V end was cut by 4 bases, the J end by 6 bases, with 19 bases between. Germline CDR1 and CDR2: SGHNT and YYREEE (reference sequence). The CDR3 region has the DNA TGTGCCAGCAGCCCCGCCCGGATTGGAGGGGCTGAAGCTTTCTTT. This codes for CASSPARIGGAEAFF.

The chain combines TRBV13 with TRBJ2-1; D gene ambiguous. Germline CDR1 and CDR2: PRHDT and FYEKMQ (reference sequence). The V end was cut by 5 bases, the J end by 0 bases, with 17 bases between. The CDR3 loop spans 17 amino acids. This CDR3 is CASSPLLGLSSYNEQFF. CDR3 bases: TGTGCCAGCAGCCCCCTCCTGGGCCTGAGCTCCTACAATGAGCAGTTCTTC.

The V gene is TRBV5-1, the J gene TRBJ2-3; TRBD2 matches at 8 bases. The germline V gene has CDR1 SGHRS and CDR2 YFSETQ. The V segment lost 7 bases and the J segment 0 bases; nucleotides outside the gene matches: 7. This CDR3 region has 15 residues. The CDR3 reads CASQETSASTDTQYF. The CDR3 DNA reads TGCGCCAGCCAGGAGACTAGCGCTAGCACAGATACGCAGTATTTT.

The chain is built from TRBV7-3 and TRBJ1-3; a weak D match, TRBD1 (5 bases). V was trimmed by 1 base and J by 2 bases, leaving 12 bases between them. Germline-derived CDR1 and CDR2 are SGHTA and FQGTGA. The CDR3 has 16 amino acids. CDR3 bases: TGTGCCAGCAGCTTAATGGGGCCCCCGGCTGGAAACACCATATATTTT. It encodes CASSLMGPPAGNTIYF.

Turning to this clone: Germline is not matched at one junction end, which may reflect a read error. The rearrangement joins TRBV5-1 to TRBJ1-2; the match to TRBD1 covers 8 bases. Germline CDR1 is SGHRS and CDR2 is YFSETQ. There are 15 residues in the CDR3. The CDR3 DNA reads as TGTCTGTCCGGTACCGGGACAGGCTGGGGCGAGGGCTACACCTTC. Amino acids: CLSGTGTGWGEGYTF.